Sequencing of this T cell receptor beta chain was carried out in a study of PD-1 blockade in classical Hodgkin lymphoma. The overall study: Patients were given intravenous nivolumab, 3 mg/kg, every 2 weeks.

This CDR3 spans 15 amino acids. With V trimmed by 5 bases and J by 2 bases, 7 bases remained unmatched. The germline gives CDR1 MDHEN, CDR2 SYDVKM. Comments on this clone: Additional DNA sequences in this sample encode the identical CDR3.

With no exception, relapse followed autologous stem cell transplantation in all patients, and brentuximab vedotin exposure varied. The repertoire was sequenced with immunoSEQ multiplex PCR; TCRdb's copy has only in-frame clones and lacks some. The sample lists about 21,000 clones; over 70% were seen once. This clonotype was obtained from a human donor with classical Hodgkin lymphoma. The sample in question was peripheral blood mononuclear cells (PBMCs), obtained at baseline. The chain employs TRBV28 and TRBJ2-3, with 7 nucleotides matching TRBD2. CDR3: CASSPPSGLTDTQYF. The CDR3 DNA reads as TGTGCCAGCAGTCCCCCTAGCGGCCTCACAGATACGCAGTATTTT.